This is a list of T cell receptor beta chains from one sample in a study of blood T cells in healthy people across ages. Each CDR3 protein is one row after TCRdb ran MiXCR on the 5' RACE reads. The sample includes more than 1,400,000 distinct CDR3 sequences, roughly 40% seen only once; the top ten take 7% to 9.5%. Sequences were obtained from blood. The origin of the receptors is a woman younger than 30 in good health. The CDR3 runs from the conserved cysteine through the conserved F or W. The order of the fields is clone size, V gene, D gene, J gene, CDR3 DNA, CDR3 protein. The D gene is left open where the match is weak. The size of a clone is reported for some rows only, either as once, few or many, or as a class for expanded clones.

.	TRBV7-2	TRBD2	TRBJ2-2	TGTGCCAGCAGCTTGTCCCAGCGGGAGAACACCGGGGAGCTGTTTTTT	CASSLSQRENTGELFF
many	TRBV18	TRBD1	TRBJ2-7	TGTGCCAGCAGCCCTCGGGACAGCTCCTACGAGCAGTACTTC	CASSPRDSSYEQYF
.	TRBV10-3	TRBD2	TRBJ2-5	TGTGCCATCAGCCTGGGGGGGGAGACCCAGTACTTC	CAISLGGETQYF
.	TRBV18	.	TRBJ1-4	TGTGCCAGCTCACTTCAGGCGGACGGCTATGAAAAACTGTTTTTT	CASSLQADGYEKLFF
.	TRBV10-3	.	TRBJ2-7	TGTGCCATCAGTGAGTCGCCGCCGATCTCCTACGAGCAGTACTTC	CAISESPPISYEQYF
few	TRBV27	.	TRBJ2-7	TGTGCCAGCAGCTCTTATCAGGGGTACGAGCAGTACTTC	CASSSYQGYEQYF
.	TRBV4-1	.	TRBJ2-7	TGCGCCAGCAGCCAAGGGACAGTAAGCTTTTACGAGCAGTACTTC	CASSQGTVSFYEQYF
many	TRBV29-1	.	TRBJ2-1	TGCAGCGTTGAAGATCTCAATGAGCAGTTCTTC	CSVEDLNEQFF
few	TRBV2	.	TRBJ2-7	TGTGCCAGCAGTGCCCAAGGGGGGTATCAGTACGAGCAGTACTTC	CASSAQGGYQYEQYF
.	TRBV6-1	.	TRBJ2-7	TGTGCCAGCAGCCCCCCCAACAAAGGGAATGAGCAGTACTTC	CASSPPNKGNEQYF
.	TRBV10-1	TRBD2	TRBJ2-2	TGCGCCAGCAGTGACTACGGACTAGCGGGGAACACCGGGGAGCTGTTTTTT	CASSDYGLAGNTGELFF
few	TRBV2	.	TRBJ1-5	TGTGCCAGCAGGCCATGGGGGGTTGGGCAGCCCCAGCATTTT	CASRPWGVGQPQHF
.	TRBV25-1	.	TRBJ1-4	TGTGCCAGCAGTGCCCAGGGGCGGGATATTAATGAAAAACTGTTTTTT	CASSAQGRDINEKLFF
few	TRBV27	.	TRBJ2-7	TGTGCCAGCAGTTCCAGTATTAGGGGGGGATACGAGCAGTACTTC	CASSSSIRGGYEQYF
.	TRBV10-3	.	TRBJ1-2	TGTGCCATCAGTGAGCCTTCACATAAACCAACCTATGGCTACACCTTC	CAISEPSHKPTYGYTF
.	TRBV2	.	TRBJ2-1	TGTGCCAGCAGTCAGGACGTAACCAATGAGCAGTTCTTC	CASSQDVTNEQFF
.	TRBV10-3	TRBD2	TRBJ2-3	TGTGCCATCAGTGCGAGCGGGGGAAGCACAGAGACGCAGTATTTT	CAISASGGSTETQYF
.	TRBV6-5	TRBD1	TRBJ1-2	TGTGCCAGCAGGTCGGGACAGGGTCATGGCTACACCTTC	CASRSGQGHGYTF
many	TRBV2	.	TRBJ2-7	TGTGCCAGCAGTGACAGTAATTCCTACGAGCAGTACTTC	CASSDSNSYEQYF
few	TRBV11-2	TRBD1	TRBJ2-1	TGTGCCAGCAGCGAGTACAGGGGGCTAGTTTACAATGAGCAGTTCTTC	CASSEYRGLVYNEQFF
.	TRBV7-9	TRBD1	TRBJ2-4	TGTGCCAGCAGCTCAGGGGGACAGTGGGATCCAAACATTCAGTACTTC	CASSSGGQWDPNIQYF
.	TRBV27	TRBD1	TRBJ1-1	TGTGCCAGCAGTCCCCGGGGGACAGGTGAAGCTTTCTTT	CASSPRGTGEAFF
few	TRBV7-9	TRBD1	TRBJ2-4	TGTGCCAGCAGTTTTACCGGGACAGGGGTAGGTGAGCAGTACTTC	CASSFTGTGVGEQYF
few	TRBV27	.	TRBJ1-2	TGTGCCAGCAGTCCAACCACAGGATATGGCTACACCTTC	CASSPTTGYGYTF
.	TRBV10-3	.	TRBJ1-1	TGTGCCATCAGTGAGTCTGAGAACACTGAAGCTTTCTTT	CAISESENTEAFF
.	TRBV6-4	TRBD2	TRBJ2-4	TGTGCCATCAGTGAGTCACTAGCGGGAGACAAAAACATTCAGTACTTC	CAISESLAGDKNIQYF
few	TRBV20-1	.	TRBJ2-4	TGCAGTGCTAGAGATCGCGAGGGAGCGTCACTAGCCAAAAACATTCAGTACTTC	CSARDREGASLAKNIQYF
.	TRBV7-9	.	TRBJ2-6	TGTGCCAGCAGCCCTGAGTTGGACTTTTATAGGGCCAACGTCCTGACTTTC	CASSPELDFYRANVLTF
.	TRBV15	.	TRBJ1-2	TGTGCCACCAGCAGAGTCCCAGGGACACCTAACTATGGCTACACCTTC	CATSRVPGTPNYGYTF
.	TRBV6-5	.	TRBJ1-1	TGTGCCAGCAGTTATCAGCCAGCGAACACTGAAGCTTTCTTT	CASSYQPANTEAFF
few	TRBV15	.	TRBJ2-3	TGTGCCACCAGCAACGAGTGGGATCGAGTGACAGATACGCAGTATTTT	CATSNEWDRVTDTQYF